One sample yielded the 27 T cell receptor beta chains listed below, sequenced in a study of blood T cells in healthy people across ages. The second PCR ran about 7 to 12 cycles with a sample-barcoded 5' primer and J-beta primers. From the 5' RACE reads, TCRdb called clonotypes with MiXCR, one entry per CDR3 protein. The data hold 1.5 million to 2 million distinct CDR3 sequences, with 30% to 35% observed a single time. Sample: blood. All receptors derive from a woman under 40 in good health.

This clonotype has ten or more counts. V usage is TRBV28 and J usage is TRBJ1-2, with a tentative D call TRBD1 (5 bases). CDR1 is MDHEN and CDR2 is SYDVKM in the germline V gene. The V and J ends lost 6 bases and 4 bases respectively, with 12 bases between them. The length of the CDR3 is 13 residues. CDR3 DNA: TGTGCCAGCAGCCTCACAGGCCTCTATGGCTACACCTTC. Translation: CASSLTGLYGYTF.

This clonotype has just a few counts. The chain is built from TRBV5-1 and TRBJ2-1, with D unresolved. Trimming removed 4 bases from V and 5 bases from J, with 16 bases in between. This CDR3 is 15 amino acids long. Per germline, CDR1 SGHRS and CDR2 YFSETQ. Here the CDR3 reads CASSQTAVQHNEQFF. The CDR3 DNA is TGCGCCAGCAGCCAAACTGCCGTACAGCACAATGAGCAGTTCTTC.

V and J are TRBV29-1 and TRBJ1-4, with 8 nucleotides matching TRBD1. The CDR3 extends over 14 amino acids. Unmatched junction bases numbered 9, after V lost 7 bases and J lost 5 bases. CDR1 is SQVTM and CDR2 is ANQGSEA in the germline V gene. CDR3: CSAARTGPNEKLFF. In DNA form, the CDR3 reads TGCAGCGCTGCCCGGACAGGGCCAAATGAAAAACTGTTTTTT.

This clonotype was recorded at least ten times. The V gene is TRBV27, the J gene TRBJ2-1; TRBD2 matches at 11 bases. V shed 4 bases, J shed 8 bases, and the junction held 1 base outside the gene matches. The CDR3 covers 13 residues. Germline V lookup: CDR1 MNHEY, CDR2 SMNVEV (reference sequence). The CDR3 coding sequence is TGTGCCAGCAGTTCGGGACTAGCGGATGAGCAGTTCTTC. This sequence encodes CASSSGLADEQFF.

The table lists this clonotype with a few counts. V and J are TRBV9 and TRBJ2-7; tentative D call: TRBD1 (5 bases). Germline loops: CDR1 SGDLS, CDR2 YYNGEE. The ends were cut back, 4 bases at V and 5 bases at J, with 19 bases in the middle. The CDR3 runs 15 residues. CDR3 region: CASSPRAGKGHEQYF. The CDR3 DNA is TGTGCCAGCAGCCCCCGGGCAGGGAAGGGCCACGAGCAGTACTTC.

V is TRBV6-4 and J is TRBJ2-1, with D tentatively TRBD2 (6 bases). V gave up 0 bases and J gave up 7 bases, with 16 bases separating them. Germline loops: CDR1 MRHNA, CDR2 SNTAGT. There are 16 residues in the CDR3. This CDR3 reads CASSDSHNLGGNEQFF. The CDR3 nucleotides read TGTGCCAGCAGTGACTCCCACAACTTGGGGGGAAATGAGCAGTTCTTC.

Only one count was recorded for this clonotype. V usage is TRBV7-2 and J usage is TRBJ1-2; TRBD1 aligns across 8 bases. The germline V gene has CDR1 SGHTA and CDR2 FQGNSA. The CDR3 consists of 15 residues. Trimming cost V 4 bases and J 6 bases; bases outside gene matches: 10. The CDR3 sequence: CASSSYLGQANGYTF. The DNA for the CDR3 is TGTGCCAGCAGCTCATACTTGGGACAGGCAAATGGCTACACCTTC. The full variable domain, with the rest looked up from reference TRBV7-2 and TRBJ1-2, is GAGVSQSPSNKVTEKGKDVELRCDPISGHTALYWYRQSLGQGLEFLIYFQGNSAPDKSGLPSDRFSAERTGGSVSTLTIQRTQQEDSAVYLCASSSYLGQANGYTFGSGTRLTVV.

V gene TRBV12-3 or TRBV12-4 combines with J gene TRBJ2-1; 9 nucleotides match TRBD2. Trimming took 7 bases from V and 4 from J; bases not matched to a gene: 8. This CDR3 spans 15 amino acids. The CDR3 nucleotides are TGTGCCAGCAATCCAGCGGGAGGAGGGTACAATGAGCAGTTCTTC. It translates to CASNPAGGGYNEQFF.

This clonotype has more than one count but fewer than ten. This chain links TRBV10-3 with TRBJ2-5, with D possibly TRBD1 on 6 matching bases. In germline, CDR1 is ENHRY, CDR2 SYGVKD. Trimming stripped 6 bases from V and 2 bases from J, with 16 bases between. The CDR3 is 15 amino acids. The DNA for the CDR3 is TGTGCCATCAGCGCCCAAACAGGGTATCAAGAGACCCAGTACTTC. Translated, it gives CAISAQTGYQETQYF.

This clonotype was detected only a few times. The chain joins TRBV20-1 to TRBJ1-4; tentatively, D is TRBD1 (5 bases). This CDR3 region has 13 residues. Germline CDR1 is DFQATT and CDR2 is SNEGSKA (reference sequence). V gave up 6 bases and J gave up 7 bases, with 15 bases separating them. The CDR3 region has the DNA TGCAGTGCCCCGGGACGTCGTGCTGAAAAACTGTTTTTT. Translating it yields CSAPGRRAEKLFF.

In its sample, this clonotype was seen a few times. This chain connects TRBV5-8 to TRBJ2-3, with D hard to call. V dropped 2 bases and J dropped 3 bases, with 13 bases sitting between them. The CDR3 covers 15 residues. Germline V gene data show CDR1 as SGHTS and CDR2 as YDEGEE. CDR3 region: CASSLGELWTDTQYF. The CDR3 bases are TGTGCCAGCAGCTTAGGAGAACTATGGACAGATACGCAGTATTTT.

The chain employs TRBV7-9 and TRBJ2-1; the match to TRBD2 covers 9 bases. CDR3 size: 15 residues. J gave up 9 bases and V 2 bases, and 8 bases lay outside the gene matches. Germline V gene data show CDR1 as SEHNR and CDR2 as FQNEAQ (reference sequence). CDR3 sequence: CASSLSREGSVEQFF. CDR3 bases: TGTGCCAGCAGCTTATCGCGGGAGGGCTCTGTTGAGCAGTTCTTC.

This clonotype came up a few times. The J gene is TRBJ2-7, the V gene TRBV6-5; 9 bases are shared with TRBD2. CDR1 and CDR2 (germline): MNHEY, SVGAGI. The V and J ends lost 5 bases and 5 bases, in that order; junction bases with no gene match: 7. The CDR3 runs to 14 residues. This CDR3 reads CASSSGGWAHEQYF. The CDR3 DNA follows: TGTGCCAGCAGTAGCGGGGGGTGGGCCCACGAGCAGTACTTC.

V gene TRBV28 combines with J gene TRBJ2-1; D unresolved. Germline CDR1 is MDHEN and CDR2 is SYDVKM. The V and J ends lost 6 bases and 6 bases respectively, with 9 bases between them. The CDR3 spans 12 residues. CDR3 sequence (DNA): TGTGCCAGCAGACTTCTCGGCAATGAGCAGTTCTTC. Its translation: CASRLLGNEQFF.

V gene TRBV29-1 combines with J gene TRBJ2-1; possible D gene TRBD2, 6 bases. The V gene's germline CDR1 is SQVTM and CDR2 ANQGSEA. V was pared by 5 bases and J by 1 base, with 12 bases between. The CDR3 runs 14 residues. The CDR3 is CSVSGAVSYNEQFF. The CDR3 nucleotides are TGCAGCGTTTCGGGAGCAGTGTCCTACAATGAGCAGTTCTTC.

This clonotype was detected many times. The chain carries TRBV7-2 and TRBJ1-2, with D maybe TRBD1 (6 bases). The CDR3 contains 16 residues. Germline CDR1 SGHTA, CDR2 FQGNSA. V lost 2 bases and J 0 bases, leaving 13 bases between the germline ends. For the CDR3, the DNA is TGTGCCAGCAGCTTACACTCAGGGGAGGCTAACTATGGCTACACCTTC. Amino acids: CASSLHSGEANYGYTF.

To note about this clonotype: One end of the junction does not line up with germline, which may come from a read error. The chain carries TRBV24-1 and TRBJ1-4, with D possibly being TRBD1 (5 bases). The CDR3 has 13 amino acids. Germline loops: CDR1 KGHDR, CDR2 SFDVKD. CDR3 bases: TGTTCCACCAGTGATTGGCGGGACCAAAAACTGTTTTTT. It yields the protein CSTSDWRDQKLFF.

This clonotype was found a few times. Here the CDR3 DNA reads TGTGCCAGCAGGCATCCGGGACTCGGTTCGCAAGAGACCCAGTACTTC. This sequence encodes CASRHPGLGSQETQYF. The chain recombines TRBV6-6 with TRBJ2-5; the D gene is possibly TRBD2 (6 bases). The germline gives CDR1 MNHNY, CDR2 SVGAGI (reference sequence). The CDR3 loop spans 16 amino acids. V shed 6 bases and J shed 2 bases, with 19 bases lying between them.

The CDR3 reads CASSVGGNTQYF. CDR3 bases: TGTGCCAGCAGCGTCGGCGGGAATACGCAGTATTTT. The chain recombines TRBV9 with TRBJ2-3; D possibly corresponds to TRBD2 (6 bases). CDR1 is SGDLS, CDR2 YYNGEE, per germline. The germline V and J ends were trimmed by 2 bases and 7 bases, with 8 bases remaining between them. The CDR3 consists of 12 residues.

Turning to this clonotype: Being one base from a much bigger clone, this may be a read error. This chain links TRBV7-6 with TRBJ2-1; D tentatively reads TRBD1 or TRBD2 (5 bases each). With 1 base removed from V and 0 bases from J, the gap between germline ends came to 7 bases. This CDR3 region has 15 residues. The germline V gene has CDR1 SGHVS and CDR2 FNYEAQ. CDR3 in DNA: TGTGCCAGCAGCTTAGACGGGACCTCCTACAATGAGCAGTTCTTC. Translated, it gives CASSLDGTSYNEQFF.

As to this clonotype: One junction end disagrees with the germline gene, perhaps due to a read error. The J gene is TRBJ1-2, the V gene TRBV7-9; 7 bases are a match to TRBD1. From germline, CDR1 is SEHNR and CDR2 FQNEAQ (reference sequence). The CDR3 has 14 residues. CDR3 region: CAGSLDRTGYGYTF. For the CDR3, the DNA is TGTGCCGGCAGCTTAGACCGGACAGGCTATGGCTACACCTTC.

The chain links TRBV12-3 or TRBV12-4 to TRBJ2-6; 10 bases map to TRBD2. V was clipped by 4 bases and J by 0 bases; unmatched bases: 6. The CDR3 is 18 amino acids. CDR3 amino acids: CASSSTSGVYSGANVLTF. The CDR3 bases are TGTGCCAGCAGTTCCACTAGCGGGGTCTACTCTGGGGCCAACGTCCTGACTTTC.

The chain couples TRBV6-1 to TRBJ1-1; D might be TRBD1 (5 bases). Per germline, CDR1 MNHNS and CDR2 SASEGT. The length of the CDR3 is 15 residues. Trimming removed 8 bases at V and 1 base at J, with 17 bases between. The CDR3 reads CASSRGDLQNTEAFF. As DNA, the CDR3 is TGTGCCAGCTCGCGAGGGGACCTCCAGAACACTGAAGCTTTCTTT.

This clonotype was observed a handful of times. The gene calls are TRBV4-1 and TRBJ2-5, with TRBD2 identical over 9 bases. The CDR3 consists of 19 residues. The germline V gene encodes CDR1 MGHRA and CDR2 YSYEKL. With V trimmed by 0 bases and J by 5 bases, 16 bases remained unmatched. CDR3: CASSQDISRGGVISETQYF. The CDR3 DNA reads as TGCGCCAGCAGCCAAGATATCTCGCGCGGGGGGGTGATCTCCGAGACCCAGTACTTC.

Notes on this clonotype: This sequence may be a read error, since a much larger clone differs from it by one base. The genes are TRBV4-1 and TRBJ2-1, with 7 bases fitting TRBD2. This CDR3 comprises 17 residues. Germline V gives CDR1 MGHRA, CDR2 YSYEKL. The CDR3 bases are TGCGCCAGCAGCCAAGGACCTTCCACTAGCGAAGGCTACGAGCAGCACTTC. It is translated as CASSQGPSTSEGYEQHF.

There are a few counts of this clonotype. The chain joins TRBV28 to TRBJ2-7; 7 nucleotides agree with TRBD1. The CDR3 consists of 16 residues. In germline, CDR1 is MDHEN, CDR2 SYDVKM. V was pared by 2 bases and J by 2 bases, with 9 bases of the junction left unmatched. The CDR3 DNA sequence: TGTGCCAGCAGTTTAGGTCTACAGGGGAATCCCTACGAGCAGTACTTC. It is translated as CASSLGLQGNPYEQYF. Together with reference TRBV28 and TRBJ2-7, the CDR3 gives the full variable domain: DVKVTQSSRYLVKRTGEKVFLECVQDMDHENMFWYRQDPGLGLRLIYFSYDVKMKEKGDIPEGYSVSREKKERFSLILESASTNQTSMYLCASSLGLQGNPYEQYFGPGTRLTVT.

The chain links TRBV5-1 to TRBJ2-5; no definite D call. V lost 1 base and J lost 5, with 6 bases in between. Germline V gives CDR1 SGHRS, CDR2 YFSETQ. The CDR3 is 12 residues long. The CDR3 loop reads CASSLTAETQYF. Here the CDR3 DNA reads TGCGCCAGCAGCTTGACAGCGGAGACCCAGTACTTC.